Sequencing of this TCR beta chain was carried out in a study of sequential checkpoint blockade in melanoma (dated by TCRdb to between 2019 and 2020). Regarding the complete study: Patients were assigned by 1:1 randomization to either first-line nivolumab followed by ipilimumab (arm A) or ipilimumab followed by nivolumab (arm B). Both trial sequences were followed by maintenance nivolumab. The research as a whole found: The model for predicting response that combines TCR metrics with mutation burden needs to be validated in larger, independent patient cohorts.

Sample treatment or condition, as interpreted from the label and publication: randomized to nivolumab then ipilimumab (arm A) or the reverse (arm B). Prior DNA-damaging chemotherapy had not been received by any trial patient. Live CD3+CD8+ cells negative for CD19 and CD56 were sorted from thawed PBMCs on a FACS Aria II flow cytometer. Samples were obtained from patients with melanoma enrolled in CheckMate 064, a randomized, open-label phase II trial of sequential checkpoint blockade. Peripheral blood mononuclear cells were obtained through leukapheresis, purified using Ficoll-Paque, and frozen in human serum containing approximately 9.5% DMSO. Purity of sorted blood CD3+CD8+ cells was verified at >98% immediately after sorting, followed by DNA extraction. The junction shows trimming of 5 bases on V and 4 bases on J, and the gene matches do not reach 8 bases of it. CDR1 and CDR2 are drawn from the germline V gene (reference sequence): MNHEY, SMNVEV. The CDR3, cysteine through phenylalanine, is 14 amino acids long. This entry keeps only the CDR3 DNA: 42 bases, framed from base 1.

In regard to this clone: It has no known antigen specificity. No base qualities exist here, and no much larger clone lies one base off it.

TCRbeta CDR3 regions were immunosequenced from genomic DNA with the immunoSEQ Assay. Before high-throughput sequencing, the genomic DNA was amplified using bias-controlled multiplex PCR. As for the authors' bioinformatics: To quantify the absolute abundance of each unique TCRbeta CDR3 region, the sequences were collapsed and filtered. Clonality, defined as 1 minus Pielou's evenness, was calculated using productive rearrangements only. Clones with significantly greater frequencies in on-treatment versus baseline samples were identified using a previously published method. The table was pulled from immuneACCESS by TCRdb, which kept in-frame rearrangements only. Such tables lose some clones; where checked, under half of the loss comes from unresolved V genes, and the rest has no known cause. The V and J calls and the clone size are those of that table, but D and trimming were determined from the DNA. The sample yields nearly 8,500 clones; roughly 90% were counted once. The ten largest make up approximately 14% of the sample.

The TCR originated in a human donor with melanoma. The rearrangement combines TRBV27 with TRBJ2-7; TRBD1 aligns with 7 central bases. The sequenced sample was CD8+ T cells sorted from blood (inferred from file names), obtained from a patient given nivolumab and ipilimumab in sequence. The CDR3 protein: CASSVVPGGYEQYF. The nucleotides are TGTGCCAGCAGTGTTGTCCCAGGGGGTTACGAGCAGTACTTC.